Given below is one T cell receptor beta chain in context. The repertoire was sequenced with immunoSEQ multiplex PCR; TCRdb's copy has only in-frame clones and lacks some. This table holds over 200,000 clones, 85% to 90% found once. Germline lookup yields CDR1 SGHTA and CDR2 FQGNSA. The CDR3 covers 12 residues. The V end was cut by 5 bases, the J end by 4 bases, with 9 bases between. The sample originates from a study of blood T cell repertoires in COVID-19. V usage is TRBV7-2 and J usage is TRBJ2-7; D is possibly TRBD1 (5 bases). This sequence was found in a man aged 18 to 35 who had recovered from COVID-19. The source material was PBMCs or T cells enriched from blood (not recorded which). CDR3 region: CASSPDTYEQYF. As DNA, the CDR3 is TGTGCCAGCAGCCCGGACACTTACGAGCAGTACTTC.